This record looks at one T cell receptor beta chain sequence and its context. TCRdb keeps only in-frame clones here, not all; method: immunoSEQ multiplex PCR. The data contain 150,000 or so clones, 90% to 95% of them singletons. The data belong to a study of T cell responses to AZD1222 COVID-19 vaccine. Germline CDR1 LNHDA, CDR2 SQIVND (reference sequence). Trimming left V 7 bases short and J 3 bases short, with 16 bases between. The CDR3 extends over 15 amino acids. V usage is TRBV19 and J usage is TRBJ1-5, with D unresolved. This sequence was found in an adult who received the AZD1222 COVID-19 vaccine. The sample was peripheral blood, taken 28 days after the second AZD1222 dose. The chain's CDR3 is CASTPQLVVNQPQHF. The CDR3 nucleotides are TGTGCCAGTACCCCACAGCTTGTTGTCAATCAGCCCCAGCATTTT.